What follows describes a single T cell receptor (beta chain). No antigen is known for it. The CDR3 spans 12 residues. CDR1 is SGHTA and CDR2 is FQGNSA in the germline V gene. V gave up 3 bases and J gave up 8 bases, with 9 bases separating them. These data originate in a study of blood T cells in healthy people across ages. The study's findings and limits: Both higher diversity and more naive CD4+ cells marked long-lived donors when set against aged donors.

Using a J-beta primer mix together with a sample-barcoded 5' primer, a second PCR was run for about 7 to 12 cycles. TCRdb re-called the 5' RACE reads with MiXCR, one entry per CDR3 protein. This table has some 670,000 distinct CDR3 sequences, about 50% appearing once. The V gene is TRBV7-2, the J gene TRBJ2-3, with D unresolved. This clonotype originated in an elderly woman in good health. The sequenced sample consisted of blood. The CDR3 DNA is TGTGCCAGCAGCTTTTCCCCCGGTACGCAGTATTTT. Protein: CASSFSPGTQYF.